This T cell receptor beta chain was identified during a study of OX40 agonist ivuxolimab in advanced cancers. Study background: With a range of about 20 to 79, age averaged approximately 60 years, and about 82% were male. A partial response was reached by three patients: one with hepatocellular carcinoma and two with cutaneous melanoma. Participants could have had prior anti-PD-1, anti-PD-L1 or anti-CTLA-4 therapy, and less than 45% had some. Study findings and constraints: Within 6 weeks, CD4+ and CD8+ blood T cells expanded clonally at 0.1 to 3.0 mg/kg.

Regarding this clone: Its antigen is currently unknown.

V lost 4 bases and J 1 base, leaving 4 bases between the germline ends. Germline V gene lookup returns CDR1 SGHRS and CDR2 YFSETQ. This CDR3 is built from 12 residues. Here immunoSEQ multiplex PCR was the method, and the copy in TCRdb shows in-frame clones only, minus some. The sample has 90,000 to 100,000 clones, 70% to 85% seen once; the top ten hold 3.8%. The material was CD4+ or CD8+ T cells sorted from blood, obtained in a trial of the OX40 agonist ivuxolimab. The clonotype originates from an adult with an advanced solid tumor such as melanoma, head and neck, liver or kidney cancer. This chain joins TRBV5-1 and TRBJ2-3; unclear D gene. The CDR3 DNA is TGCGCCAGCAGCGGGGGCACAGATACGCAGTATTTT. It yields the protein CASSGGTDTQYF.